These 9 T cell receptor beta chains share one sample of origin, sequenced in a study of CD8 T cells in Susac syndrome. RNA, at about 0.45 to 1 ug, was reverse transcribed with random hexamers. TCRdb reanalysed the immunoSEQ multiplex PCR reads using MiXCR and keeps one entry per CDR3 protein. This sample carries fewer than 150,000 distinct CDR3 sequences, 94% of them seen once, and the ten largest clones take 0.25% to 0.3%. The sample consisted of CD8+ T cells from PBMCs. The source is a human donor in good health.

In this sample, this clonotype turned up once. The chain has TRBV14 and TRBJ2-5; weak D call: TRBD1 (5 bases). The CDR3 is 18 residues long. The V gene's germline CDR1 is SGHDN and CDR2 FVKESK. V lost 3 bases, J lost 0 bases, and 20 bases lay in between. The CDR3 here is CASSHAGLGAYYQETQYF. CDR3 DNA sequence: TGTGCCAGCAGCCACGCAGGGCTAGGGGCGTATTACCAAGAGACCCAGTACTTC.

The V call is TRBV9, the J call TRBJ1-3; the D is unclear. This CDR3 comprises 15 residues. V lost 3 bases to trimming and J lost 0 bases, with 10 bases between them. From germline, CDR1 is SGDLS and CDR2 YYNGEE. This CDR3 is CASSGGYLSGNTIYF. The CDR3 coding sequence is TGTGCCAGCAGCGGAGGCTACCTCTCTGGAAACACCATATATTTT.

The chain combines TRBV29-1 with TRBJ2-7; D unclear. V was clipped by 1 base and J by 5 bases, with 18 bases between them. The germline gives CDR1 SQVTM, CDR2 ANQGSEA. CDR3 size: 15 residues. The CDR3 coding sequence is TGCAGCGTTGAAGTATGGTCGGGCAGAAATGACGAGCAGTACTTC. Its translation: CSVEVWSGRNDEQYF.

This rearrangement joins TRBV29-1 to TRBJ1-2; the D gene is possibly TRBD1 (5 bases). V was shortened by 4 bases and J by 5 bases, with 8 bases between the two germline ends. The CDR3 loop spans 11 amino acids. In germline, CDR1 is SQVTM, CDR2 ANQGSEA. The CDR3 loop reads CSVGDSYGYTF. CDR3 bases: TGCAGCGTTGGCGACAGTTATGGCTACACCTTC.

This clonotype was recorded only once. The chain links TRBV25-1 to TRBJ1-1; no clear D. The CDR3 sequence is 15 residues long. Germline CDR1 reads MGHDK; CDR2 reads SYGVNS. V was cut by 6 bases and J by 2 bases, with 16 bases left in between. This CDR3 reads CASRPGWAGNTEAFF. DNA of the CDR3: TGTGCCAGCAGGCCGGGGTGGGCAGGAAACACTGAAGCTTTCTTT.

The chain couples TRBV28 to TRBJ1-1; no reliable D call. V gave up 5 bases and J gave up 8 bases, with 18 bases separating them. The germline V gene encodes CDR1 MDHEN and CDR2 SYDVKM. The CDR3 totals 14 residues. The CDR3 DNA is TGTGCCAGCAGTGGGTTGACACGCCGCAGGGAAGCTTTCTTT. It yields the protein CASSGLTRRREAFF.

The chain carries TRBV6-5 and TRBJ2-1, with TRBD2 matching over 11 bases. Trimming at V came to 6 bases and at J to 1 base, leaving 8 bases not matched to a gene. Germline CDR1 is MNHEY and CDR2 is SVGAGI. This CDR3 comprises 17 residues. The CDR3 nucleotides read TGTGCCAGCAGCTTACCCCGGACTAGCGGGTCCTACAATGAGCAGTTCTTC. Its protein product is CASSLPRTSGSYNEQFF.

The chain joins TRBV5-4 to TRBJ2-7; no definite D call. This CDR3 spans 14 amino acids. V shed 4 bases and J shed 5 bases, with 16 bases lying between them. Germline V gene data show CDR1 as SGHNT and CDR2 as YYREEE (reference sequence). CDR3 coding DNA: TGTGCCAGCAGCCCCCCGGGCAGCCGAAACGAGCAGTACTTC. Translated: CASSPPGSRNEQYF.

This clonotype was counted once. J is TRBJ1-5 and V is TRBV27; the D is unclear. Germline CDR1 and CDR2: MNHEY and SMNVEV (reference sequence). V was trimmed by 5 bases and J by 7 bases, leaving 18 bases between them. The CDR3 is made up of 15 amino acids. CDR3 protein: CASSPDGDLRQPQHF. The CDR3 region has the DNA TGTGCCAGCAGTCCCGATGGGGATTTAAGGCAGCCCCAGCATTTT.